This paragraph reports one T cell receptor beta chain. The target antigen is unknown. The data belong to a study of shared clonotypes between healthy human individuals. The assay was immunoSEQ multiplex PCR, and TCRdb's table has in-frame clones only and misses some. The profile covers about 870,000 clones, with approximately 92% appearing a single time and about 25% taken by the ten largest. The naive CD8 fraction comprised CD45RO-negative cells positively selected for CCR7 and excluded terminally differentiated effector memory CD45RA+ cells. Germline values: CDR1 MDHEN, CDR2 SYDVKM. Deletions cut 3 bases from V and 0 bases from J, with 15 bases between. The CDR3 is 17 residues long. Points from the study as a whole: Despite large depth, rarefaction showed incomplete sorted-subset sequencing. Shared across four donors were around 5% of the naive CD4 clonotypes. The generation probabilities recorded for non-shared clonotypes fell below those of clonotypes shared by all four donors.

Sequencing was carried out using naive CD8+ T cells sorted from blood. V is TRBV28 and J is TRBJ2-1; D might be TRBD2 (5 bases). This clonotype originated in a man aged 30 to 39 in good health. CDR3 in amino acids: CASSLDLRVSSYNEQFF. In nucleotides, the CDR3 is TGTGCCAGCAGTTTGGACCTGAGGGTGAGCTCCTACAATGAGCAGTTCTTC.